The clone carrying this T cell receptor beta chain came up once. The sample is drawn from a study of blood T cell repertoires in COVID-19. During active infection, Seattle patients enrolled and were then monitored through disease. This CDR3 is built from 16 residues. Between the trimmed V and J ends, which lost 2 bases and 2 bases, there was a span of 15 bases. Germline CDR1 reads LGHNT; CDR2 reads FRNRAP. Here immunoSEQ multiplex PCR was the method, and the copy in TCRdb shows in-frame clones only, minus some. The table includes around 170,000 clones, approximately 86% detected once. Sequencing input: peripheral blood. The chain employs TRBV12-5 and TRBJ2-5; perhaps TRBD1 as D (6 bases). The clonotype comes from a man aged 55 to 70 with COVID-19, enrolled during active disease. DNA of the CDR3: TGTGCTAGTGGTTTGCCCGACCCCGGGACACAAGAGACCCAGTACTTC. As protein: CASGLPDPGTQETQYF.